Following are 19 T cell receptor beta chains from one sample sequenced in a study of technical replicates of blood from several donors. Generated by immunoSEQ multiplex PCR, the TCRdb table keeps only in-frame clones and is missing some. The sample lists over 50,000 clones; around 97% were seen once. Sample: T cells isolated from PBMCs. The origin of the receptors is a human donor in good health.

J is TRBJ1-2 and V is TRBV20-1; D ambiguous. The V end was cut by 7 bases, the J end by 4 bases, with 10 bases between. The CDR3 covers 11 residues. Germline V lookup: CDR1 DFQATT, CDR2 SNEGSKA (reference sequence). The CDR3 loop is CSGEQSYGYTF. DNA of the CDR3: TGCAGTGGAGAACAGAGCTATGGCTACACCTTC.

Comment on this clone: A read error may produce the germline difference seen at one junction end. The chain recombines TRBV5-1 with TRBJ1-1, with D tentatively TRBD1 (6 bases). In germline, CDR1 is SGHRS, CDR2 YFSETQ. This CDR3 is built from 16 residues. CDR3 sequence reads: CASSLAGGALKTEAFF. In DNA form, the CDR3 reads TGCGCCAGCAGCTTGGCCGGGGGGGCGCTGAAAACTGAAGCTTTCTTT.

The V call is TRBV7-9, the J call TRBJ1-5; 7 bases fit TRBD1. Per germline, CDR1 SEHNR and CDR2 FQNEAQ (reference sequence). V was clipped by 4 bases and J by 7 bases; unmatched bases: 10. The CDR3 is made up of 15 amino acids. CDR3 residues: CASSSHRQGGQPQHF. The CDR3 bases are TGTGCCAGCAGCTCTCACAGACAGGGAGGACAGCCCCAGCATTTT.

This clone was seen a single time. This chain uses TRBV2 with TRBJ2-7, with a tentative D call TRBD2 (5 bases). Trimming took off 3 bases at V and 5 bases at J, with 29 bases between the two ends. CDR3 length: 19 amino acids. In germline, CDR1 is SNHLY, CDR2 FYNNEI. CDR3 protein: CASSEWRQAELEFFHEQYF. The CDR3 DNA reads TGTGCCAGCAGTGAGTGGAGGCAGGCTGAACTGGAGTTTTTCCACGAGCAGTACTTC.

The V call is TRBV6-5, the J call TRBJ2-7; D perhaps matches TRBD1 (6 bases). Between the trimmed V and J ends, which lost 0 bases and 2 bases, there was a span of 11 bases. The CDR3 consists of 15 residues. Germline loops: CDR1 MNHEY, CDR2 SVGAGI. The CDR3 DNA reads TGTGCCAGCAGTTACTCGCACAGGGCAACCTACGAGCAGTACTTC. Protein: CASSYSHRATYEQYF.

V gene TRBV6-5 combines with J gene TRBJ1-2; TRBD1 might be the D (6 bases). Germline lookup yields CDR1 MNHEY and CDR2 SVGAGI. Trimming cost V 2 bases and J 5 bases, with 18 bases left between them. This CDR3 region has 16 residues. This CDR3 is CASSYVTGGGAYGYTF. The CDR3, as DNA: TGTGCCAGCAGTTACGTGACGGGCGGGGGGGCGTATGGCTACACCTTC.

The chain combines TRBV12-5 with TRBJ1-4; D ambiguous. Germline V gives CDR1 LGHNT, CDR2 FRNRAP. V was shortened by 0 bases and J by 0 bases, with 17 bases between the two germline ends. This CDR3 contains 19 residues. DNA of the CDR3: TGTGCTAGTGGTTTGGTACTATTTTCGGGAGTTGCAACTAATGAAAAACTGTTTTTT. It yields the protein CASGLVLFSGVATNEKLFF.

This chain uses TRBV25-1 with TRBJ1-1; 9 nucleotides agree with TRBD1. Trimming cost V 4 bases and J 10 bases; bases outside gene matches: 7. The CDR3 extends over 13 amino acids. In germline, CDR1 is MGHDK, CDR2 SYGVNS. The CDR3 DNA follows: TGTGCCAGCAGTGCCCAAGGGGACAGGGTAGCTTTCTTT. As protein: CASSAQGDRVAFF.

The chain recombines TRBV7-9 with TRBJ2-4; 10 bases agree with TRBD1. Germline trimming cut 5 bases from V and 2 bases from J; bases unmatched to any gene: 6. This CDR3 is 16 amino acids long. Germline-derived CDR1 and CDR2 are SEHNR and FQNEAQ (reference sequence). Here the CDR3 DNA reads TGTGCCAGCAGCCCGGACAGGGGGAGAACCAAAAACATTCAGTACTTC. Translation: CASSPDRGRTKNIQYF.

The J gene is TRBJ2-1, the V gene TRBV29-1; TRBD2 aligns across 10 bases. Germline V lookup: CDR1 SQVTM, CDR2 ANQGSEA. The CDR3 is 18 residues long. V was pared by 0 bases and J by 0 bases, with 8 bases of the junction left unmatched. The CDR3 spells CSVEEGASGRSSYNEQFF. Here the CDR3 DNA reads TGCAGCGTTGAAGAAGGCGCTAGCGGGAGAAGCTCCTACAATGAGCAGTTCTTC.

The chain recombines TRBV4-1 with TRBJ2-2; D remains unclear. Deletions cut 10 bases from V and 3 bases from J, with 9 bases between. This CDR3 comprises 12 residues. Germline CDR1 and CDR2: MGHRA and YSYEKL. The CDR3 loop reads CAIRSYTGELFF. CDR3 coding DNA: TGCGCCATACGGTCTTACACCGGGGAGCTGTTTTTT.

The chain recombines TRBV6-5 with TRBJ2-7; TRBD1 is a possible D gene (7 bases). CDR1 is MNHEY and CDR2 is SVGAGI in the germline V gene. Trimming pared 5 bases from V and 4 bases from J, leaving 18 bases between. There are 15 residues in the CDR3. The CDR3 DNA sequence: TGTGCCAGCAGTCGCCCCGGGGACAGCGGGTACGAGCAGTACTTC. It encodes CASSRPGDSGYEQYF.

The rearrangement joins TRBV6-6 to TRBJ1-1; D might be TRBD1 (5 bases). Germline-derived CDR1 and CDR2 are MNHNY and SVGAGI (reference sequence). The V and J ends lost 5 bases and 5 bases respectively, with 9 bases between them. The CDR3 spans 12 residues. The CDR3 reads CASSPGRTEAFF. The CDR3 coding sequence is TGTGCCAGCAGTCCAGGGAGGACTGAAGCTTTCTTT.

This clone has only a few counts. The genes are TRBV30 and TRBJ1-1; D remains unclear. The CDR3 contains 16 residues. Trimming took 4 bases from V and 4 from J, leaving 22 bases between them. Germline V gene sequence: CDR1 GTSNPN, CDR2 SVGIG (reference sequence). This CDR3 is CAWMPFWATAGTEAFF. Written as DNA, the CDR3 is TGTGCCTGGATGCCCTTTTGGGCCACCGCTGGCACTGAAGCTTTCTTT.

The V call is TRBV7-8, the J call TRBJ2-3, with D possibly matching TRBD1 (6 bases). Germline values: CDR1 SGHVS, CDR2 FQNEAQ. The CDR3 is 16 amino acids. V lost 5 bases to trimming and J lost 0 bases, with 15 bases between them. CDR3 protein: CASSLKLQGSTDTQYF. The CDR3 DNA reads TGTGCCAGCAGCCTAAAACTTCAGGGGAGCACAGATACGCAGTATTTT.

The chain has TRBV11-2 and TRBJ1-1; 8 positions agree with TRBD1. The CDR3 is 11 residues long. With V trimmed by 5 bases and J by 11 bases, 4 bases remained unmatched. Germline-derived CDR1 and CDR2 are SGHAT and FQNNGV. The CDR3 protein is CASSPRQGAFF. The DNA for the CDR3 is TGTGCCAGCAGCCCAAGACAGGGGGCTTTCTTT.

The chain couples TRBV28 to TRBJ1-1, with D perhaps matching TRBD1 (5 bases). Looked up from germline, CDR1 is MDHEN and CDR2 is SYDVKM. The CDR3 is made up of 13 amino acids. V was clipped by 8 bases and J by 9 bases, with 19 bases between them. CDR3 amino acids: CASLSGLDLKAFF. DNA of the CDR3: TGTGCCAGCCTTTCGGGACTTGACTTGAAAGCTTTCTTT.

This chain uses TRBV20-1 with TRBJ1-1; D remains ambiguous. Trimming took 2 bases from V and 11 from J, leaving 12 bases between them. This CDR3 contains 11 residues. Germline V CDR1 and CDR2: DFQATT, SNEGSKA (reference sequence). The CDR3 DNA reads TGCAGTGCTAGACGAGTCCTCGAGGCTTTCTTT. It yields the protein CSARRVLEAFF.

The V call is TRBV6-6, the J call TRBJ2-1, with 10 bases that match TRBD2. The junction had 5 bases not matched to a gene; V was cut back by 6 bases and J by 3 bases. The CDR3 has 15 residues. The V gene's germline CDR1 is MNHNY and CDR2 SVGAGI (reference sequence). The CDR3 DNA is TGTGCCAGCAGGTCTCCTAGCGGGAGCTACAATGAGCAGTTCTTC. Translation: CASRSPSGSYNEQFF.